This TCR beta chain was observed in a study of read filtering for tumor transcriptome and immune sequencing. Whole-study context: Among patients, some 17 were male and more than 13 female, aged roughly 45 to 80 (mean around 66). TCR-mapped reads were about 3.5 to 10.27 million with IR-seq versus roughly 75 to 1,400 with RNA-seq.

Molecular barcoded adaptors covering alpha/delta and beta/gamma chains were used on 400 to 450 ng RNA. TCRdb re-analysed the reads in MiXCR, keeping a single row per CDR3 protein. This sample has about 22,000 distinct CDR3 sequences, with roughly 15% found just once. Trimming removed 6 bases at V and 0 bases at J, with 15 bases between. In germline, CDR1 is ENHRY, CDR2 SYGVKD. CDR3 size: 17 residues. The chain uses TRBV10-3 and TRBJ2-6; tentatively, D is TRBD1 (6 bases). This TCR came from a donor at least 40 years old with multiple myeloma. Sequenced material: a population of CD138-negative cells sorted from bone marrow. CDR3 sequence reads: CAISSGAGDSGANVLTF. For the CDR3, the DNA is TGTGCCATCAGCTCAGGAGCAGGGGACTCTGGGGCCAACGTCCTGACTTTC.